One sample yielded the 32 T cell receptor beta chains listed below, sequenced in a study of regulatory T cells in long-lasting Graves disease. Time point denoted: newly diagnosed GD, antithyroid drugs for less than 3 months. PBMC RNA was the source of the TCR library. Combining iRepertoire HTBI primers with Arm-PCR of CDR3 regions, the authors built TCR beta libraries. TCRdb passed the multiplex PCR reads through MiXCR, listing each CDR3 protein once. The sample records a few hundred thousand distinct CDR3 sequences, roughly 12% being singletons. These records were also assigned to another study, of T cells in Graves' hyperthyroidism and ophthalmopathy.

Sequenced material: peripheral blood mononuclear cells (PBMCs), taken at new diagnosis, from a patient treated with antithyroid drugs. The source is a young man with Graves disease.

The chain employs TRBV11-2 and TRBJ1-3; D is perhaps TRBD1 (6 bases). V was clipped by 2 bases and J by 0 bases, with 14 bases between them. Germline assignment: CDR1 SGHAT and CDR2 FQNNGV. The CDR3 is made up of 17 amino acids. The CDR3 reads CASSLWFGGGSGNTIYF. DNA of the CDR3: TGTGCCAGCAGCTTATGGTTTGGGGGCGGCTCTGGAAACACCATATATTTT.

The V gene is TRBV27, the J gene TRBJ2-3; TRBD2 matches 13 bases. The V segment lost 4 bases and the J segment 6 bases; nucleotides outside the gene matches: 4. Germline CDR1 reads MNHEY; CDR2 reads SMNVEV (reference sequence). There are 15 residues in the CDR3. The CDR3 DNA is TGTGCCAGCAGTTCACTAGCGGGAGGGATCGATACGCAGTATTTT. Translated: CASSSLAGGIDTQYF.

The chain uses TRBV9 and TRBJ2-1; D possibly matches TRBD1 or TRBD2 (5 bases each). The V end lost 2 bases, the J end lost 6 bases, and 15 bases lay between the germline ends. The CDR3 consists of 15 residues. Per the germline V gene, CDR1 is SGDLS and CDR2 is YYNGEE. CDR3 nucleotides: TGTGCCAGCAGCGTCCGGGACCCAGCCGGCAATGAGCAGTTCTTC. It yields the protein CASSVRDPAGNEQFF.

This clonotype was picked up many times. V is TRBV3-1 and J is TRBJ2-1, with no clear D. CDR3 length equals 16 residues. V dropped 0 bases and J dropped 0 bases, with 9 bases sitting between them. Germline-derived CDR1 and CDR2 are LGHDT and YNNKEL (reference sequence). The DNA for the CDR3 is TGTGCCAGCAGCCAAGACGGCACGAGCTCCTACAATGAGCAGTTCTTC. Translated: CASSQDGTSSYNEQFF.

In its sample, this clonotype was seen many times. The chain combines TRBV27 with TRBJ2-7, with a possible D match to TRBD1 (6 bases). The CDR3 runs 15 residues. Germline-derived CDR1 and CDR2 are MNHEY and SMNVEV (reference sequence). V was clipped by 6 bases and J by 2 bases, with 17 bases between them. CDR3 in amino acids: CASSINRVYAYEQYF. CDR3 bases: TGTGCCAGCAGCATTAACAGGGTTTACGCCTACGAGCAGTACTTC.

Regarding this clonotype: A read error may account for a junction end that differs from germline. The CDR3: CSAGTSGTYERYF. For the CDR3, the DNA is TGCAGTGCCGGGACTAGCGGCACCTACGAGCGGTACTTC. The chain links TRBV20-1 to TRBJ2-7, with 11 bases fitting TRBD2. The CDR3 loop spans 13 amino acids. Germline values: CDR1 DFQATT, CDR2 SNEGSKA (reference sequence).

The chain carries TRBV6-2 or TRBV6-3 and TRBJ1-2, with TRBD1 identical over 7 bases. Per germline, CDR1 MNHEY and CDR2 SVGEGT. CDR3 length: 13 residues. V dropped 6 bases and J dropped 1; count of bases not matched to a gene: 2. The CDR3, as DNA: TGTGCCAGCAGAACAGGGGTTAACTATGGCTACACCTTC. Its translation: CASRTGVNYGYTF.

This clonotype was detected many times. The J gene is TRBJ2-7, the V gene TRBV9; no clear D gene. Per germline, CDR1 SGDLS and CDR2 YYNGEE. CDR3 length equals 13 residues. The V end was cut by 4 bases, the J end by 4 bases, with 12 bases between. The CDR3, as DNA: TGTGCCAGCAGCCCCACCTTTAGTTACGAGCAGTACTTC. This sequence encodes CASSPTFSYEQYF.

This sequence joins TRBV27 and TRBJ2-7, with 7 nucleotides matching TRBD2. Germline loops: CDR1 MNHEY, CDR2 SMNVEV (reference sequence). With 6 bases clipped from V and 2 bases from J, the junction kept 10 bases outside the gene matches. The CDR3 runs to 15 residues. The chain's CDR3 is CASSPRGSGTYEQYF. CDR3 nucleotide sequence: TGTGCCAGCAGCCCTAGAGGGAGCGGGACCTACGAGCAGTACTTC.

In regard to this clonotype: Only one base separates this from a far larger clonotype, so it likely reflects a read error. This chain joins TRBV6-2 or TRBV6-3 and TRBJ2-7, with 8 positions matching TRBD2. The CDR3 loop spans 12 amino acids. CDR1 MNHEY and CDR2 SVGEGT come from the germline V gene. CDR3 in amino acids: CASNRGGYERYF. In nucleotides, the CDR3 is TGTGCCAGCAACCGGGGGGGCTACGAGCGGTACTTC.

To note about this clonotype: A far larger clone is one base from this, pointing to a likely read error. The J gene is TRBJ2-3, the V gene TRBV28, with 7 positions matching TRBD2. The end of the DNA aligns better with TRBJ2-7, so the J call may be wrong. The CDR3 spans 14 residues. The germline V gene has CDR1 MDHEN and CDR2 SYDVKM. CDR3 residues: CASEESGGSYEQYF. CDR3 in DNA: TGTGCCAGCGAAGAATCGGGGGGCTCCTACGAGCAGTACTTC.

This clonotype has more than one count but fewer than ten. V is TRBV7-6 and J is TRBJ1-3; D gene uncertain. The V end lost 3 bases, the J end lost 0 bases, and 9 bases lay between the germline ends. Germline CDR1 reads SGHVS; CDR2 reads FNYEAQ. This CDR3 is 15 amino acids long. This CDR3 is CASSLGDNSGNTIYF. In DNA, the CDR3 is TGTGCCAGCAGCTTGGGTGACAACTCTGGAAACACCATATATTTT. Combining the CDR3 with reference TRBV7-6 and TRBJ1-3 gives the whole variable domain GAGVSQSPRYKVTKRGQDVALRCDPISGHVSLYWYRQALGQGPEFLTYFNYEAQQDKSGLPNDRFSAERPEGSISTLTIQRTEQRDSAMYRCASSLGDNSGNTIYFGEGSWLTVV.

CDR3 DNA: TGTGCCAGCAGCCAAGGGGGTGATTGGCCCCAGCATTTT. Translation gives CASSQGGDWPQHF. The V gene is TRBV3-1, the J gene TRBJ1-5, with D hard to call. There are 13 residues in the CDR3. Trimming took 1 base from V and 9 from J, leaving 10 bases between them. Per the germline V gene, CDR1 is LGHDT and CDR2 is YNNKEL (reference sequence).

This clonotype was seen just once. With a much larger clone just one base away, this may be a read error. The genes are TRBV6-2 or TRBV6-3 and TRBJ2-2; TRBD2 aligns across 8 bases. Germline V gives CDR1 MNHEY, CDR2 SVGEGT. This CDR3 contains 17 residues. The J segment lost 1 base and the V segment lost 6 bases, leaving 10 bases of the junction unmatched. The CDR3 sequence is CASSPPQAGVNTGELFF. In DNA, the CDR3 is TGTGCCAGCAGCCCGCCCCAAGCGGGAGTGAACACCGGGGAGCTGTTTTTT.

The chain carries TRBV27 and TRBJ1-2, with unresolved D. Germline V gives CDR1 MNHEY, CDR2 SMNVEV (reference sequence). Trimming pared 7 bases from V and 3 bases from J, leaving 18 bases between. CDR3 size: 15 residues. CDR3 loop: CASTKVLGSYYGYTF. The DNA for the CDR3 is TGTGCCAGCACCAAGGTTCTAGGGTCTTACTATGGCTACACCTTC.

There are many counts of this clonotype. This chain connects TRBV15 to TRBJ1-1; D is ambiguous. Germline V gene sequence: CDR1 LNHNV, CDR2 YYDKDF (reference sequence). The CDR3 runs 13 residues. The V end was cut by 4 bases, the J end by 3 bases, with 9 bases between. The CDR3 DNA is TGTGCCACCAGCATAGGGCGTGACACTGAAGCTTTCTTT. This codes for CATSIGRDTEAFF.

This clonotype was counted at least ten times. The chain is built from TRBV29-1 and TRBJ2-2, with D perhaps TRBD1 (7 bases). CDR3 size: 14 residues. V lost 3 bases and J 7 bases, leaving 15 bases between the germline ends. Per germline, CDR1 SQVTM and CDR2 ANQGSEA. The CDR3 here is CSVEEGAVDGELFF. The CDR3 nucleotides read TGCAGCGTTGAGGAGGGGGCGGTTGACGGGGAGCTGTTTTTT.

This chain joins TRBV9 and TRBJ2-5; maybe TRBD1 (5 bases). The CDR3 loop spans 12 amino acids. Per the germline V gene, CDR1 is SGDLS and CDR2 is YYNGEE. V was clipped by 2 bases and J by 7 bases, with 9 bases between them. The DNA of the CDR3 is TGTGCCAGCAGCGTCAGGGAAGGGACCCAGTACTTC. It translates to CASSVREGTQYF.

This clonotype was counted only a few times. The genes are TRBV30 and TRBJ1-6, with TRBD1 matching over 9 bases. Per the germline V gene, CDR1 is GTSNPN and CDR2 is SVGIG (reference sequence). The CDR3 spans 11 residues. The V gene end was trimmed by 1 base and the J gene end by 14 bases; junction bases not matched to a gene: 0. CDR3 in amino acids: CAWSGTGALHF. CDR3 coding DNA: TGTGCCTGGAGTGGGACAGGGGCCCTCCACTTT. The variable domain in full, completed from reference TRBV30 and TRBJ1-6, reads SQTIHQWPATLVQPVGSPLSLECTVEGTSNPNLYWYRQAAGRGLQLLFYSVGIGQISSEVPQNLSASRPQDRQFILSSKKLLLSDSGFYLCAWSGTGALHFGNGTRLTVT.

This clonotype was found many times. The chain combines TRBV7-2 with TRBJ1-1, with D perhaps matching TRBD1 (5 bases). The ends were cut back, 0 bases at V and 6 bases at J, with 8 bases in the middle. Germline-derived CDR1 and CDR2 are SGHTA and FQGNSA. This CDR3 comprises 13 residues. The CDR3 DNA reads as TGTGCCAGCAGCTTAGCCCAGGGTCCTGAAGCTTTCTTT. This codes for CASSLAQGPEAFF.

As regards this clonotype: A clone one base away is much larger, so this may be a read error. CDR3 sequence reads: CASSFGTDSPNYAYTF. For the CDR3, the DNA is TGCGCCAGCAGCTTTGGGACAGACTCCCCTAACTATGCCTACACCTTC. The chain couples TRBV5-1 to TRBJ1-2; 7 bases line up with TRBD1. In germline, CDR1 is SGHRS, CDR2 YFSETQ. This CDR3 is 16 amino acids long. Together with reference TRBV5-1 and TRBJ1-2, the CDR3 gives the full variable domain: KAGVTQTPRYLIKTRGQQVTLSCSPISGHRSVSWYQQTPGQGLQFLFEYFSETQRNKGNFPGRFSGRQFSNSRSEMNVSTLELGDSALYLCASSFGTDSPNYAYTFGSGTRLTVV.

This clonotype was detected ten times or more. The rearrangement links TRBV5-1 to TRBJ2-1; TRBD2 agrees at 9 bases. Trimming cost V 4 bases and J 9 bases; bases outside gene matches: 8. Germline CDR1 is SGHRS and CDR2 is YFSETQ. This CDR3 has 14 residues. CDR3 bases: TGCGCCAGCAGCAGGCGGGAGGGGGATAGTGAGCAGTTCTTC. Protein: CASSRREGDSEQFF.

The chain carries TRBV6-4 and TRBJ2-3, with D unclear. V shed 0 bases and J shed 4 bases, with 11 bases lying between them. The CDR3 contains 15 residues. Germline V lookup: CDR1 MRHNA, CDR2 SNTAGT. The CDR3 nucleotides read TGTGCCAGCAGTGACTCTGGCGGATTTGCAGATACGCAGTATTTT. Translating it yields CASSDSGGFADTQYF.

As concerns this clonotype: Being one base from a much bigger clone, this may be a read error. The chain links TRBV2 to TRBJ1-5; D unresolved. Germline lookup yields CDR1 SNHLY and CDR2 FYNNEI. The CDR3 spans 13 residues. The CDR3 DNA reads as TGTGCCAGCAGAGCTACGGAGAATCGGCCCCAGCATTTT. Translation: CASRATENRPQHF.

The chain combines TRBV6-2 or TRBV6-3 with TRBJ2-7, with 8 bases matching TRBD1. CDR1 and CDR2 (germline): MNHEY, SVGEGT. V trimming: 11 bases; J trimming: 3 bases; junction bases outside the gene matches: 9. The CDR3 sequence is 13 residues long. The CDR3 DNA reads TGTGCCCTCATGACAGGGGCCCTCTACGAGCAGTACTTC. Its translation is CALMTGALYEQYF.

The J gene is TRBJ2-4, the V gene TRBV10-3; 9 bases align to TRBD2. Germline V gene sequence: CDR1 ENHRY, CDR2 SYGVKD. The length of the CDR3 is 19 residues. Trimming removed 6 bases from V and 8 bases from J; junction bases left unmatched: 23. The CDR3 DNA reads TGTGCCATCAGCCCGGAGTGGTGGGTAGCGGGAGAGAATTGGGACATTCAGTACTTC. Translated, it gives CAISPEWWVAGENWDIQYF.

This clonotype has a handful of counts. The rearrangement uses TRBV6-1 and TRBJ2-3; TRBD2 agrees at 14 bases. The end of the DNA is better explained by TRBJ2-5, so the J call may be wrong. There are 15 residues in the CDR3. Germline V CDR1 and CDR2: MNHNS, SASEGT. The CDR3 coding sequence is TGTGCCAGCACTGGGGGACTAGCGGGAGTTGAGACCCAGTACTTC. Residues: CASTGGLAGVETQYF.

This clonotype has ten or more counts. The chain recombines TRBV19 with TRBJ2-3; possible D gene TRBD2, 5 bases. The CDR3 runs to 14 residues. V was cut by 10 bases and J by 5 bases, with 19 bases left in between. Germline V lookup: CDR1 LNHDA, CDR2 SQIVND (reference sequence). This CDR3 is CATSRQEVQDTQYF. CDR3 nucleotide sequence: TGTGCCACCTCCCGCCAGGAGGTTCAAGATACGCAGTATTTT.

This sequence joins TRBV27 and TRBJ1-1; tentatively, D is TRBD1 (6 bases). CDR1 MNHEY and CDR2 SMNVEV come from the germline V gene (reference sequence). This CDR3 region has 13 residues. Trimming stripped 7 bases from V and 3 bases from J, with 12 bases between. CDR3 bases: TGTGCCAGCAACAGGGATCAGTACACTGAAGCTTTCTTT. Residues: CASNRDQYTEAFF.

This clonotype was detected ten times or more. The CDR3 region has the DNA TGTGCCAGCAGTCCGACAGGGGGCCCATACGAGCAGTACTTC. Amino acids: CASSPTGGPYEQYF. V usage is TRBV6-1 and J usage is TRBJ2-7; 10 bases agree with TRBD1. This CDR3 spans 14 amino acids. The V gene end was trimmed by 5 bases and the J gene end by 4 bases; junction bases not matched to a gene: 5. CDR1 MNHNS and CDR2 SASEGT come from the germline V gene.

This clonotype turned up a few times. This chain joins TRBV6-9 and TRBJ2-2, with D possibly matching TRBD1 (5 bases). The CDR3 runs to 13 residues. Trimming removed 3 bases at V and 6 bases at J, with 8 bases between. CDR1 and CDR2 from the germline V gene are MNHGY and SVAAGI. The CDR3 DNA reads TGTGCCAGCAGTTACCAGGGTCCCGGGGAGCTGTTTTTT. Translation: CASSYQGPGELFF.

The CDR3 DNA is TGTGCCAGTAGTATCGGGTCGTTCGGCAATCAGCCCCAGCATTTT. Translating gives CASSIGSFGNQPQHF. V gene TRBV19 combines with J gene TRBJ1-5; the D is unclear. The CDR3 contains 15 residues. Germline values: CDR1 LNHDA, CDR2 SQIVND (reference sequence). The V end was cut by 3 bases, the J end by 2 bases, with 11 bases between.